Sequencing of this TCR beta chain was carried out in a study of shared clonotypes between healthy human individuals. CD4+ cells yielded CD45RA+ naive and CD45RA-negative memory subsets. The table came from immunoSEQ multiplex PCR; TCRdb's copy has only in-frame clones and leaves some out. The sample carries 2 million or so clones, 85% to 95% recorded once. Turning to this clone: The antigen remains unidentified.

Findings of the study overall: Genetic and exposure-history diversity was limited by the few donors.

Sequences were obtained from naive CD4+ T cells sorted from blood. This sample's subset: CD45RA+ positively selected. This TCR came from a man younger than 30 in good health.

The CDR3 sequence: CASSYEGGGNEQFF. As DNA, the CDR3 is TGTGCCAGCAGTTACGAGGGAGGTGGCAATGAGCAGTTCTTC. The chain has TRBV6-5 and TRBJ2-1, with D perhaps matching TRBD2 (6 bases). The V gene's germline CDR1 is MNHEY and CDR2 SVGAGI. The CDR3 contains 14 residues. V was clipped by 2 bases and J by 6 bases, with 11 bases between them.